This T cell receptor beta chain was sequenced in a study of blood T cell repertoires in COVID-19. Background on the study: Both acute and convalescent COVID-19 samples were obtained from the United States, Italy and Spain. PBMCs, B-cell-depleted T cells, or T cells provided the cDNA or gDNA that made up the material.

Per the authors' pipeline: Counts of nucleated cells, estimated from reference gene primer amplification, were obtained. TCRdb's copy holds only in-frame clones and misses some; the assay was immunoSEQ multiplex PCR. V and J calls and clone size come straight from that table; D and trimming were deduced from the DNA. Here the sample spans approximately 220,000 clones, roughly 89% being singletons. The CDR3 contains 14 residues. Per germline, CDR1 SGHRS and CDR2 YFSETQ. V trimming: 4 bases; J trimming: 1 base; junction bases outside the gene matches: 3. The study drew participants aged roughly 18 to 95 years from 20 to 30 US areas. A few counts support this clone.

Sequenced material: PBMCs or T cells enriched from blood (not recorded which). V gene TRBV5-1 combines with J gene TRBJ2-7; 9 positions agree with TRBD1. The TCR originated in a woman in her 30s with acute COVID-19. CDR3 nucleotides: TGCGCCAGCAGCCCCGGGACAGGGTCCTACGAGCAGTACTTC. This sequence encodes CASSPGTGSYEQYF.